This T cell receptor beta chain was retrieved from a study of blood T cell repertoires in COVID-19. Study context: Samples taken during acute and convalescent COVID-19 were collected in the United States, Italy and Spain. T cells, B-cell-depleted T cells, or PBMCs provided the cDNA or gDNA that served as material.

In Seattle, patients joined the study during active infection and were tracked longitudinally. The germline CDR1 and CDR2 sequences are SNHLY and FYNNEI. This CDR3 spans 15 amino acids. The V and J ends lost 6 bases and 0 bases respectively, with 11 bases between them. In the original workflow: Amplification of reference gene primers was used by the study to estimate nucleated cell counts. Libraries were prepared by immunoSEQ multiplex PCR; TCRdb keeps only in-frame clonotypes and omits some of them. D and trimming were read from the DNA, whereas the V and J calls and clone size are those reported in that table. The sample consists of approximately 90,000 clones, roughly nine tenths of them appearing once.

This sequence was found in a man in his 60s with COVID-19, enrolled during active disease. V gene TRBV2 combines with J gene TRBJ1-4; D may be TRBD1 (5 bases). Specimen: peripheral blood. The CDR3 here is CASRREGSTNEKLFF. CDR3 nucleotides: TGTGCCAGCAGAAGGGAGGGGTCAACTAATGAAAAACTGTTTTTT.